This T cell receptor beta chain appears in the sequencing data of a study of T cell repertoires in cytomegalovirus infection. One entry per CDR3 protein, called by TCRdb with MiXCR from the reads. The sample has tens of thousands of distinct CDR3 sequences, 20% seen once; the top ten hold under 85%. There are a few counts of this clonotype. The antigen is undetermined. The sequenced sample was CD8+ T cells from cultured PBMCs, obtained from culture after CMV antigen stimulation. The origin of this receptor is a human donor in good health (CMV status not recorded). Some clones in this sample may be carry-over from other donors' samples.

CDR3 sequence (DNA): TGTGCCAGCAGCTTCCGCAGACTAGCGGGGTCCTACAATGAGCAGTTCTTC. Translated, it gives CASSFRRLAGSYNEQFF. The chain employs TRBV7-2 and TRBJ2-1; 11 bases agree with TRBD2. V lost 3 bases, J lost 1 base, and 5 bases stayed unmatched. The CDR3 is 17 residues long. Germline V lookup: CDR1 SGHTA, CDR2 FQGNSA.